This TCR beta chain derives from a study of T cells after yellow fever vaccination. General study results and limits: The booster saw the reappearance of most primary-vaccination clones (96% CD4, around 88% CD8).

TCR cDNA was made by 5'RACE template switching, adding a universal primer site and UMIs. TCRdb fed the 5' RACE reads into MiXCR, producing one record per CDR3 protein. The sample shows a few hundred thousand distinct CDR3 sequences, approximately 4% of them seen only once. V was clipped by 5 bases and J by 1 base, with 10 bases between them. The CDR3 totals 13 residues. Per the germline V gene, CDR1 is SGHRS and CDR2 is YFSETQ. This clonotype was detected ten times or more. The antigen remains unidentified. The chain combines TRBV5-1 with TRBJ2-7; TRBD2 is a possible D gene (5 bases). The sequence was obtained from a man aged 18 to 29 who received the YFV17D yellow fever vaccine. The specimen comprised PBMCs, sampled 5 days after the yellow fever booster vaccination. CDR3 loop: CASRAGESYEQYF. Here the CDR3 DNA reads TGCGCCAGCAGGGCCGGGGAGTCCTACGAGCAGTACTTC.